The 3 T cell receptor beta chains given below trace back to one sample, sequenced in a study of blood T cell repertoires in COVID-19 (dated by TCRdb to the early 2020s). Libraries were made using the immunoSEQ multiplex PCR assay. Drawn from immuneACCESS, this table holds only the in-frame rearrangements with V and J called that TCRdb kept. Clones are partly lost; checked studies trace under half to an unresolved V gene and leave the rest unexplained. This sample has 200,000 to 250,000 clones in its table, and around 90% of those were observed once. Of the sample, approximately 7% is held by the ten largest clones. Sequencing input: peripheral blood. These receptor sequences come from a woman aged 70 to 79 with active or convalescent COVID-19.

The rearrangement uses TRBV5-1 and TRBJ2-2; D possibly corresponds to TRBD1 (5 bases). The CDR3 sequence is 13 residues long. From germline, CDR1 is SGHRS and CDR2 YFSETQ. V was pared by 1 base and J by 10 bases, with 11 bases between. The CDR3 reads CASSLISGMELFF. CDR3 coding DNA: TGCGCCAGCAGCTTGATTTCAGGGATGGAGCTGTTTTTT.

The chain uses TRBV7-3 and TRBJ1-1; perhaps TRBD1 as D (6 bases). V was shortened by 5 bases and J by 0 bases, with 10 bases between the two germline ends. Germline-derived CDR1 and CDR2 are SGHTA and FQGTGA. This CDR3 comprises 14 residues. The CDR3 is CASSRGGLNTEAFF. Here the CDR3 DNA reads TGTGCCAGCAGCCGAGGGGGTTTGAACACTGAAGCTTTCTTT. Full variable domain (missing parts from reference TRBV7-3 and TRBJ1-1): GAGVSQTPSNKVTEKGKYVELRCDPISGHTALYWYRQSLGQGPEFLIYFQGTGAADDSGLPNDRFFAVRPEGSVSTLKIQRTERGDSAVYLCASSRGGLNTEAFFGQGTRLTVV.

V is TRBV12-3 or TRBV12-4 and J is TRBJ1-1, with D unresolved. CDR3 length equals 13 residues. V was shortened by 3 bases and J by 4 bases, with 9 bases between the two germline ends. The CDR3 is CASSFGESTEAFF. The CDR3 region has the DNA TGTGCCAGCAGTTTTGGGGAGAGCACTGAAGCTTTCTTT.